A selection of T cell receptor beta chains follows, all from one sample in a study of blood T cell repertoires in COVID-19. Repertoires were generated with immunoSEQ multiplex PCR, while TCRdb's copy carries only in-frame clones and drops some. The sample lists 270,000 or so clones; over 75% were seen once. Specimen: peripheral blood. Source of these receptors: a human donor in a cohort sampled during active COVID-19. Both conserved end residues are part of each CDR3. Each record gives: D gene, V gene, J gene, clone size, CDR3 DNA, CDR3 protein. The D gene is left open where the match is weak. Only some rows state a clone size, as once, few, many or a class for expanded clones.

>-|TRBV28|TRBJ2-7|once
TGTGCCAGCAGTTTAAGGGGACACCCAACCTACGAGCAGTACTTC
CASSLRGHPTYEQYF
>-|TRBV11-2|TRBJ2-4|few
TGTGCCAGCAGCGCGACAGTGGGCTTAGCCAAAAACATTCAGTACTTC
CASSATVGLAKNIQYF
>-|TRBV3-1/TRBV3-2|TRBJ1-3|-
TGTGCCAGCAGCCCCTATCGAAACACCATATATTTT
CASSPYRNTIYF
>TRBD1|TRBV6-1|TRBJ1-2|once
TGTGCCAGCAGTGAAAGACAGGGGGCAGTTTTCTATGGCTACACCTTC
CASSERQGAVFYGYTF
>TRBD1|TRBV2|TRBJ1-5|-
TGTGCCAGCAGTGGGACAGGGGGGGAACAGCCCCAGCATTTT
CASSGTGGEQPQHF
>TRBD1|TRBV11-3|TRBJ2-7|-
TGTGCCAGCAGCTTGGGACAGGCGGACGAGCAGTACTTC
CASSLGQADEQYF
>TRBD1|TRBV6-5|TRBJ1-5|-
TGTGCCACCGGGCAGGGGGCTTCTTATCAGCCCCAGCATTTT
CATGQGASYQPQHF
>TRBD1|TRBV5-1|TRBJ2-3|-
TGCGCCAGCACGGGACAGAGGGGCACAGATACGCAGTATTTT
CASTGQRGTDTQYF
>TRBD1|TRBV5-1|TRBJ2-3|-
TGCGCCAGCAGCCTCGGACAGGGTAAAGATACGCAGTATTTT
CASSLGQGKDTQYF
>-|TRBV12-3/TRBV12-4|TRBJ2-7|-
TGTGCCAGTAGTCGCGGCGGCGATCTAGAGCAGTACTTC
CASSRGGDLEQYF
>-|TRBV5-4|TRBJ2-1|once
TGTGCCAGCAGACTTGGAGACAGAAGCTCCTACAATGAGCAGTTCTTC
CASRLGDRSSYNEQFF
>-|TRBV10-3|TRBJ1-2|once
TGTGCCATCAGTGAGGGCGGAGCGGCTGCTAACTATGGCTACACCTTC
CAISEGGAAANYGYTF
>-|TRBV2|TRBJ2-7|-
TGTGCCAGCAGTGAAACAGGGATTCGGGGGCAGTACTTC
CASSETGIRGQYF
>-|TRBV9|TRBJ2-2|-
TGTGCCAGCAGCGTCCTCCAGGGGGGCGGGGAGCTGTTTTTT
CASSVLQGGGELFF
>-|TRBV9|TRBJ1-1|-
TGTGCCAGCAGCGTAGGGGGCGTAAACACTGAAGCTTTCTTT
CASSVGGVNTEAFF
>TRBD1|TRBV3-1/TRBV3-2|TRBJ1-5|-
TGTGCCAGCAGCCCCAGCTCAGGGGGGCAGCCCCAGCATTTT
CASSPSSGGQPQHF
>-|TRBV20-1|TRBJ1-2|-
TGCAGTGCTAGATTTCGGGGTGGCTACACCTTC
CSARFRGGYTF
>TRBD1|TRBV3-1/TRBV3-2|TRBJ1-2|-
TGTGCCAGCAGCCAAGGAGTGGACAGGGGGTTGTATGGCTACACCTTC
CASSQGVDRGLYGYTF
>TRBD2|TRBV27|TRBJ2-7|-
TGTGCCAGCAGTTTATACGGGACTAGCAGCTACGAGCAGTACTTC
CASSLYGTSSYEQYF
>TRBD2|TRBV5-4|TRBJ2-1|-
TGTGCCAGCGGGACTAGCGGGATGAATGAGCAGTTCTTC
CASGTSGMNEQFF
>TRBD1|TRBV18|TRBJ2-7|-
TGTGCCAGCTCTTCTGGGACAGGGCTTTACGAGCAGTACTTC
CASSSGTGLYEQYF
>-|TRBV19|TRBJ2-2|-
TGTGCCAGTAGTACCGGAACGGGAGTTATGAACACCGGGGAGCTGTTTTTT
CASSTGTGVMNTGELFF
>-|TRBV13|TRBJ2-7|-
TGTGCCAGCAGCTCGCGGCTCTCCTACGAGCAGTACTTC
CASSSRLSYEQYF
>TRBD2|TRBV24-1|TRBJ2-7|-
TGTGCCACCAGTACTAGCGGGAGGTCCTACGAGCAGTACTTC
CATSTSGRSYEQYF
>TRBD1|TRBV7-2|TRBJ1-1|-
TGTGCCAGCAGCTGGACAGGAATCGAAGCTTTCTTT
CASSWTGIEAFF
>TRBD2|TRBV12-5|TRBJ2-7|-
TGTGCTAGTGGTTTGAACCTCGGTCTCGCCTCGGGGGGGACTAGAACCCGCGAGCAGTACTTC
CASGLNLGLASGGTRTREQYF
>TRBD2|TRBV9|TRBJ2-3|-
TGTGCCAGCAGCGTACTCAGACTAGCCGGGGCAGATACGCAGTATTTT
CASSVLRLAGADTQYF
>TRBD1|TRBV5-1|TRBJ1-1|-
TGCGCCAGCAGAGAAGACAGGGTGGAAAAAGCTTTCTTT
CASREDRVEKAFF
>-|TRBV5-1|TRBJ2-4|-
TGCGCCAGCAGCTTGGACGGGGTCGGGATTCAGTACTTC
CASSLDGVGIQYF
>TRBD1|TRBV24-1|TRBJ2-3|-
TGTGCCACCAGTGATACCGGGACAGGGGGCACAGATACGCAGTATTTT
CATSDTGTGGTDTQYF
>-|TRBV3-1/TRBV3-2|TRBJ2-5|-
TGTGCCAGCAGCTCTTGGGGGCGGGCCCAAGAGACCCAGTACTTC
CASSSWGRAQETQYF
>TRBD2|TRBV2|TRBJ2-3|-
TGTGCCAGCAGTCTACTAGCGGTCACAGATACGCAGTATTTT
CASSLLAVTDTQYF
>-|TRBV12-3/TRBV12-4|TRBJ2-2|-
TGTGCCAGCAGTTTACCCGCGACCGGGGAGCTGTTTTTT
CASSLPATGELFF
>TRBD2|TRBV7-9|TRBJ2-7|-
TGTGCCAGCAGCTTAGCAGGACTAGCGGGTAGCTCCTACGAGCAGTACTTC
CASSLAGLAGSSYEQYF
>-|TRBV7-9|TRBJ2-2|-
TGTGCCAGCAGCTTAGAACTTCTGGACACCGGGGAGCTGTTTTTT
CASSLELLDTGELFF
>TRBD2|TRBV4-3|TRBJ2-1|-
TGCGCCAGCAGCCGGCGAGGGGAGGGAGACAATGAGCAGTTCTTC
CASSRRGEGDNEQFF
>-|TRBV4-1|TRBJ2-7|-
TGCGCCAGCAGCCAAGATGGGGCTGGATTTGGCTACGAGCAGTACTTC
CASSQDGAGFGYEQYF
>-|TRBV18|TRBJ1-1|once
TGTGCCAGCTCAGCAAATCAGCCAGAGGAGAACACTGAAGCTTTCTTT
CASSANQPEENTEAFF
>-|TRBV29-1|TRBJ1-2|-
TGCAGCGTTTCTGAACGGGGAAACTATGGCTACACCTTC
CSVSERGNYGYTF